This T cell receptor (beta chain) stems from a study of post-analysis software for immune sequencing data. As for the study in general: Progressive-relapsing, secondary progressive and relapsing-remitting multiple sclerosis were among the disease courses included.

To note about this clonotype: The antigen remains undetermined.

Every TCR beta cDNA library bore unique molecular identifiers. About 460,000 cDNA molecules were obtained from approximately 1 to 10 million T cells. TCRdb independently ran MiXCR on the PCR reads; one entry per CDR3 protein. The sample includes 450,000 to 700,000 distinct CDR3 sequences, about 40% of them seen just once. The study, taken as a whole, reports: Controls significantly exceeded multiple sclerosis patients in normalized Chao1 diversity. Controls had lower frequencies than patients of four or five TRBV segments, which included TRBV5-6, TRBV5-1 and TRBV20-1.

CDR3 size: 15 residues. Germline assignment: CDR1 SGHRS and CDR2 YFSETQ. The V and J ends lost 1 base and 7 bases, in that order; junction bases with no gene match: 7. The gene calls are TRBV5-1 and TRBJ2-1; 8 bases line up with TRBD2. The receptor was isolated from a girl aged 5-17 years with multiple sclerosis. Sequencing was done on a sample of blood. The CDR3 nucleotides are TGCGCCAGCAGCTTGATAGTACTAGCGGATAATGAGCAGTTCTTC. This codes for CASSLIVLADNEQFF. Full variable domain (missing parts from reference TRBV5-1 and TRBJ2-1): KAGVTQTPRYLIKTRGQQVTLSCSPISGHRSVSWYQQTPGQGLQFLFEYFSETQRNKGNFPGRFSGRQFSNSRSEMNVSTLELGDSALYLCASSLIVLADNEQFFGPGTRLTVL.